Listed below are T cell receptor beta chains from one sample, sequenced in a study of T cell responses to AZD1222 COVID-19 vaccine. Sequencing used immunoSEQ multiplex PCR; TCRdb keeps in-frame clones, though not all of them. The table records roughly 100,000 clones, roughly 90% of them present only once. Sequenced here: peripheral blood, sampled on day 0 of AZD1222 vaccination. These receptors came from an adult in good health. CDR3s leave out the opening cysteine and the closing phenylalanine or tryptophan. The order of the fields is V gene, J gene, clone size, D gene, CDR3 protein. The D gene is left open where the match is weak. The size entry is marked missing in some rows and otherwise reads once, few, many or a size class.

>TRBV6-5|TRBJ1-3|-|-
ASSSEGEDGNTIY
>TRBV9|TRBJ1-1|-|-
ASSIGPTTEAF
>TRBV9|TRBJ2-3|-|-
ASSARSLSTDTQY
>TRBV5-1|TRBJ2-3|-|-
ASTGGGTDTQY
>TRBV12-3/TRBV12-4|TRBJ1-3|-|-
ASSLGSRNTIY
>TRBV6-1|TRBJ2-3|-|-
ASSEGGITDTQY
>TRBV13|TRBJ2-3|-|-
ASSLAASARTDTQY
>TRBV19|TRBJ1-2|-|-
ASSFPGAGGYT
>TRBV5-1|TRBJ2-3|-|-
ASSLPERGAADTQY
>TRBV6-2/TRBV6-3|TRBJ2-7|-|TRBD1
ASSYSRGQGAYEQY
>TRBV6-1|TRBJ2-7|-|TRBD1
ASSEEDLTLPGQGFFEQY
>TRBV20-1|TRBJ1-4|-|-
SASPGEKLF
>TRBV27|TRBJ1-2|-|-
ASSKVPITYNYGYT
>TRBV6-1|TRBJ2-6|-|-
ASSEEDSGANVLT
>TRBV10-1|TRBJ1-2|-|-
ASSPQGLNYGYT
>TRBV5-4|TRBJ2-7|many|-
ASSVGQYIPYEQY
>TRBV6-6|TRBJ1-4|-|-
ASRHSGDNEKLF
>TRBV19|TRBJ1-5|-|-
ASSKYGSNQPQH
>TRBV30|TRBJ2-7|-|TRBD1
AWSVLGTGNEQY
>TRBV7-3|TRBJ1-1|-|-
ASSLSGNTEAF
>TRBV23-1|TRBJ2-7|-|-
ASSQSPHNEQY
>TRBV9|TRBJ2-7|once|-
ASSVDSNEQY
>TRBV7-9|TRBJ1-2|-|-
ASSLTKDRGYT
>TRBV30|TRBJ2-7|-|-
AWSPIVYEQY
>TRBV6-5|TRBJ2-5|-|-
ASTRMGQETQY
>TRBV6-2/TRBV6-3|TRBJ2-7|once|-
ASSTNREALYEQY
>TRBV6-5|TRBJ2-7|once|-
ASSYSIQGLLDEQY
>TRBV5-1|TRBJ2-1|-|TRBD1
ASSWDRGDEQF
>TRBV12-3/TRBV12-4|TRBJ1-1|-|-
ASSLQGQGEAF
>TRBV29-1|TRBJ1-2|-|TRBD1
SVRTGTEGYT
>TRBV4-1|TRBJ1-5|-|-
ASSPFVTGRQPQH
>TRBV19|TRBJ1-5|-|TRBD1
ASDDRGRNQPQH
>TRBV18|TRBJ2-7|once|TRBD2
ASSLGLAASYEQY
>TRBV5-1|TRBJ2-3|-|-
ASSLRGGTDTQY
>TRBV2|TRBJ1-1|-|-
ASRLTENTEAF
>TRBV27|TRBJ1-2|-|-
ASRDAMYGYT
>TRBV3-1/TRBV3-2|TRBJ2-3|once|-
ASSQEPGTDTQY
>TRBV6-1|TRBJ2-2|-|-
ASRVHTGELF
>TRBV6-5|TRBJ1-1|few|-
ASSYSDLNTEAF
>TRBV2|TRBJ1-5|-|-
ASKWDINQPQH
>TRBV19|TRBJ1-2|few|-
ASSMRRGEGYT
>TRBV5-1|TRBJ1-5|-|-
ASSLGGVRNQPQH
>TRBV23-1|TRBJ1-5|once|-
ASSQSEAGHQPQH
>TRBV19|TRBJ1-1|-|TRBD1
ASSNPRRQGAQNTEAF
>TRBV4-1|TRBJ2-3|-|-
ASSQVGAPGKDTQY
>TRBV25-1|TRBJ1-4|-|-
ASSDPSGPTNEKLF
>TRBV7-6|TRBJ1-2|-|-
ASSLSVRKSNYGYT
>TRBV9|TRBJ2-7|-|-
ASSTKDFPYEQY
>TRBV11-1|TRBJ1-1|once|TRBD1
ASSLDRGVEAF
>TRBV11-2|TRBJ2-5|-|-
ASRHEEGPQETQY
>TRBV10-3|TRBJ2-1|-|TRBD2
AISEGLVGRGNEQF
>TRBV9|TRBJ2-3|-|-
ASSVLGDTQY
>TRBV12-5|TRBJ1-1|-|-
ASGLVQGHTEAF
>TRBV27|TRBJ1-2|-|-
ASSSVMAAARGYT
>TRBV7-9|TRBJ2-5|-|-
ASSYTRSQETQY